This TCR beta chain was sequenced during a study of early T cells in non-severe SARS-CoV-2 infection. Looking at the study overall: The chains were unpaired, and the sequenced material was bulk RNA from unsorted whole blood. Study-wide findings and caveats: The matching step, a VDJdb search, favored anti-spike CD8 responses and missed private and CD4 specificities.

Individual cDNA molecules carried attached unique molecular identifiers. TCRdb re-called the 5' RACE reads through MiXCR, storing one row per CDR3 protein. The data contain some 77,000 distinct CDR3 sequences, around 9.9% of them singletons. The V and J ends lost 8 bases and 8 bases, in that order; junction bases with no gene match: 2. Per germline, CDR1 MDHEN and CDR2 SYDVKM. There are 12 residues in the CDR3. Regarding this clonotype: Its specificity is not known.

V usage is TRBV28 and J usage is TRBJ1-6; TRBD1 agrees at 8 bases. The sequence came from an adult who was a healthcare worker with PCR-confirmed SARS-CoV-2 infection or an uninfected control (not recorded which). Material for sequencing was whole blood. The CDR3 reads CASQDRDSPLHF. The CDR3 nucleotides are TGTGCCAGCCAGGACAGGGATTCACCCCTCCACTTT.